This TCR beta chain derives from a study of CD8+ T cells in alopecia areata. Study conclusions and caveats: Scalp sample sequencing also detects resident alphabeta T cells of normal skin. Scalp lesions, especially in alopecia totalis/universalis, had higher clonality than normal scalp.

RNA extraction and reverse transcription yielded cDNA as sequencing template. TCRdb keeps only in-frame clones here, not all; method: immunoSEQ multiplex PCR. The table has roughly 120,000 clones, roughly two thirds seen once. A note on this clone: Its specificity is not known.

The germline CDR1 and CDR2 sequences are SQVTM and ANQGSEA. The CDR3 covers 12 residues. The V end was cut by 4 bases, the J end by 1 base, with 7 bases between. Sample: CD4+ T cells sorted from blood. V gene TRBV29-1 combines with J gene TRBJ2-5; no clear D. The sequence derives from a human donor in good health. CDR3 loop: CSVGLVQETQYF. DNA of the CDR3: TGCAGCGTTGGGCTGGTCCAAGAGACCCAGTACTTC. Full variable domain (outside the CDR3, taken from reference TRBV29-1 and TRBJ2-5): SAVISQKPSRDICQRGTSLTIQCQVDSQVTMMFWYRQQPGQSLTLIATANQGSEATYESGFVIDKFPISRPNLTFSTLTVSNMSPEDSSIYLCSVGLVQETQYFGPGTRLLVL.